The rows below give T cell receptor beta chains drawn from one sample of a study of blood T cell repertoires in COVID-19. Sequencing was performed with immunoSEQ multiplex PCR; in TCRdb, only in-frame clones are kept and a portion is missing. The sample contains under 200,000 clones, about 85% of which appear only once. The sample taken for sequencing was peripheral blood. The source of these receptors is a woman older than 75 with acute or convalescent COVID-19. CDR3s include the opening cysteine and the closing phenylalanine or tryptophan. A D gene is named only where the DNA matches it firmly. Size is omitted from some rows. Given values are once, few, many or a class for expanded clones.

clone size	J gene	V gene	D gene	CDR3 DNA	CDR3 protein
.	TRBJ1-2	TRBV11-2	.	TGTGCCAGCAGCCCCCCCTACGACTATGGCTACACCTTC	CASSPPYDYGYTF
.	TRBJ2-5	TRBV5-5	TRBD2	TGTGCCAGCAGCCCCGGGACTAGCGGAGGTGACCTAAAAGAGACCCAGTACTTC	CASSPGTSGGDLKETQYF
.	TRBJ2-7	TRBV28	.	TGTGCCAGCAGACTTGACTACGAGCAGTACTTC	CASRLDYEQYF
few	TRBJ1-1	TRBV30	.	TGTGCCTGGAGTGTCCCCTTCCGGAGAGGGCGAGGAGCTTTCTTT	CAWSVPFRRGRGAFF
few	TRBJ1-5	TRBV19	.	TGTGCCAGTAGCATCCCCCCAACAGGTAATCAGCCCCAGCATTTT	CASSIPPTGNQPQHF
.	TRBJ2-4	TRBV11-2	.	TGTGCCAGCAGCTTTGGGTTTGTGGAGGCCAAAAACATTCAGTACTTC	CASSFGFVEAKNIQYF
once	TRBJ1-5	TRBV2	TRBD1	TGTGCCAGCACGCAGGGGGCGGTTCAGCCCCAGCATTTT	CASTQGAVQPQHF
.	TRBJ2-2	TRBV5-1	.	TGCGCCAGCGGCTCAGGGTTTCCGAACACCGGGGAGCTGTTTTTT	CASGSGFPNTGELFF
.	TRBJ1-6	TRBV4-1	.	TGCGCCAGCAGCCAAGACAGGTTGACACCCCTCCACTTT	CASSQDRLTPLHF
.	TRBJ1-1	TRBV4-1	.	TGCGCCAGCAGCCAACAAGAGGGCAGGATGAACACTGAAGCTTTCTTT	CASSQQEGRMNTEAFF
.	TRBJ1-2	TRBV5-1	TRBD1	TGCGCCAGCAGCTTTGGGACAGGGTATGGCTACACCTTC	CASSFGTGYGYTF
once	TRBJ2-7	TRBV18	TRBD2	TGTGCCAGCTCACTCTTTACCGGGACTAAATTGAACTACGAGCAGTACTTC	CASSLFTGTKLNYEQYF
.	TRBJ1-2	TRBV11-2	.	TGTGCCAGCAGCTTGGGGCAGGGGTTAGGCTACACCTTC	CASSLGQGLGYTF
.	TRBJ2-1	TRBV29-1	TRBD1	TGCAGCGTTGCAGGGGGCGGCTACAATGAGCAGTTCTTC	CSVAGGGYNEQFF
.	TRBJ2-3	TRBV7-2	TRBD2	TGTGCCAGCAGCCCCCTGGGGGGGAGTGGTACGCAGTATTTT	CASSPLGGSGTQYF
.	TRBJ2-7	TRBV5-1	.	TGCGCCAGCAGCTCACAAACCTACGAGCAGTACTTC	CASSSQTYEQYF
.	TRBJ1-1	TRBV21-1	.	TGTGCCAGCACTTTAATCGGGACAGGAAAGGGGAACACTGAAGCTTTCTTT	CASTLIGTGKGNTEAFF
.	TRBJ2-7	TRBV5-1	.	TGCGCCAGCAGTATTGAGGTGAACTCCTACGAGCAGTACTTC	CASSIEVNSYEQYF
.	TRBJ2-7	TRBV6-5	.	TGTGCCAGCAAACCCGGGTGGCGGGACTACGAGCAGTACTTC	CASKPGWRDYEQYF
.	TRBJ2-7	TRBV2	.	TGTGCCAGCAGTGAGGAGGGGTACTACGAGCAGTACTTC	CASSEEGYYEQYF
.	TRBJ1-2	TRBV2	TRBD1	TGTGCCAGCAGGGGACAGGGGGTCGGCTACACCTTC	CASRGQGVGYTF
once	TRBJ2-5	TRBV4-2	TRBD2	TGTGCCAGCAGCCAAGAAGGCGGGAGAGAAGAGACCCAGTACTTC	CASSQEGGREETQYF
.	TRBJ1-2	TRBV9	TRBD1	TGTGCCAGCAGCCCGACAGGGTCGGGCTACACCTTC	CASSPTGSGYTF
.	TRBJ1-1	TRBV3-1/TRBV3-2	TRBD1	TGTGCCAGCAGCCAATTACAGGGGGCCACTGAAGCTTTCTTT	CASSQLQGATEAFF
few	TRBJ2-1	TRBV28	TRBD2	TGTGCCAGCAGTCTCCCAGGCGGGAGGCCAGGCGATGAGCAGTTCTTC	CASSLPGGRPGDEQFF